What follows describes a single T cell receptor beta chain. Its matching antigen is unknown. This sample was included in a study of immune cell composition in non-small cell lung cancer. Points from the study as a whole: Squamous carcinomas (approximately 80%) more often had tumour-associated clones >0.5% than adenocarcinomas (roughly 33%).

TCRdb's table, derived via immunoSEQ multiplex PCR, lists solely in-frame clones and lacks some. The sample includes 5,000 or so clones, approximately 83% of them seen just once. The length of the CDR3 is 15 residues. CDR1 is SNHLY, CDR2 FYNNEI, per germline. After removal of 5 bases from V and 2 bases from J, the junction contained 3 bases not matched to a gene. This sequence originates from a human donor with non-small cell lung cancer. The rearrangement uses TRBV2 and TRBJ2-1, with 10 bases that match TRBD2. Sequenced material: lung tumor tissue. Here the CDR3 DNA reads TGTGCCAGCAGTCTAGCGGGAGATCCCTACAATGAGCAGTTCTTC. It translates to CASSLAGDPYNEQFF.